These 26 T cell receptor beta chains were all obtained from the same sample, sequenced in a study of control samples from healthy donors and cancer patients (dated by TCRdb to about 2020). Libraries were built with the immunoSEQ multiplex PCR assay. This immuneACCESS table, as held by TCRdb, lists in-frame sequences with V and J called but not all clones. Of the missing ones, under half trace to an unresolved V gene in checked studies; the others have no known cause. The sample profile shows some 20,000 clones; around 85% of them were found once. The ten biggest clones cover roughly 37% of the sample. Sequences were obtained from PBMCs. These receptors were taken from a man in his 60s with head and neck cancer.

The chain carries TRBV13 and TRBJ2-2; D ambiguous. Trimming stripped 6 bases from V and 6 bases from J, with 11 bases between. This CDR3 comprises 13 residues. Germline lookup yields CDR1 PRHDT and CDR2 FYEKMQ (reference sequence). CDR3 bases: TGTGCCAGCAGTCATAGGGTTGCCGGGGAGCTGTTTTTT. This sequence encodes CASSHRVAGELFF.

In nucleotides, the CDR3 is TGTGCCAGCAGTCGCGGGAGGCCCAAAAACATTCAGTACTTC. It specifies CASSRGRPKNIQYF. The V and J genes are TRBV13 and TRBJ2-4, with 8 bases matching TRBD2. Germline values: CDR1 PRHDT, CDR2 FYEKMQ (reference sequence). V lost 6 bases to trimming and J lost 2 bases; unmatched junction nucleotides: 3. The CDR3 runs to 14 residues.

This chain links TRBV7-2 with TRBJ1-2, with D hard to call. Trimming removed 1 base at V and 4 bases at J, with 13 bases between. The CDR3 consists of 15 residues. Germline V gene sequence: CDR1 SGHTA, CDR2 FQGNSA. The CDR3: CASSLDPDYGYGYTF. CDR3 in DNA: TGTGCCAGCAGCTTAGACCCAGACTATGGCTATGGCTACACCTTC. The whole variable domain, filled in from reference TRBV7-2 and TRBJ1-2, reads GAGVSQSPSNKVTEKGKDVELRCDPISGHTALYWYRQSLGQGLEFLIYFQGNSAPDKSGLPSDRFSAERTGGSVSTLTIQRTQQEDSAVYLCASSLDPDYGYGYTFGSGTRLTVV.

The chain couples TRBV5-8 to TRBJ2-5, with D tentatively TRBD2 (5 bases). V was pared by 1 base and J by 1 base, with 14 bases between. Germline values: CDR1 SGHTS, CDR2 YDEGEE. CDR3 length equals 16 residues. In DNA form, the CDR3 reads TGTGCCAGCAGCTTGCTCGGGGTTGGTGCCCAAGAGACCCAGTACTTC. Its protein is CASSLLGVGAQETQYF.

The chain couples TRBV3-1 (or the pseudogene TRBV3-2) to TRBJ1-1; TRBD1 might be the D (6 bases). V shed 3 bases and J shed 5 bases, with 19 bases lying between them. The CDR3 totals 16 residues. Germline V lookup: CDR1 LGHDT, CDR2 YNNKEL (reference sequence). CDR3 DNA: TGTGCCAGCAGCCAGGAAGGGACAACCTCGTGGACTGAAGCTTTCTTT. This translates into CASSQEGTTSWTEAFF.

The chain couples TRBV4-1 to TRBJ2-7; 12 nucleotides match TRBD2. Germline V lookup: CDR1 MGHRA, CDR2 YSYEKL. Trimming at V came to 4 bases and at J to 1 base, leaving 8 bases not matched to a gene. The CDR3 totals 17 residues. Here the CDR3 reads CASSPGPLAGGSYEQYF. The CDR3 region has the DNA TGCGCCAGCAGCCCAGGACCTCTAGCGGGAGGGTCCTACGAGCAGTACTTC.

V usage is TRBV5-1 and J usage is TRBJ2-5; perhaps TRBD2 as D (6 bases). This CDR3 has 15 residues. CDR1 and CDR2 from the germline V gene are SGHRS and YFSETQ. The V end was cut by 4 bases, the J end by 5 bases, with 18 bases between. CDR3 nucleotides: TGCGCCAGCAGCCCCGAGGGCGTTCGGGGGGAGACCCAGTACTTC. Translation: CASSPEGVRGETQYF.

The genes are TRBV2 and TRBJ1-2; the D is unclear. Germline loops: CDR1 SNHLY, CDR2 FYNNEI. The CDR3 runs to 14 residues. V lost 4 bases and J 2 bases, leaving 11 bases between the germline ends. The DNA for the CDR3 is TGTGCCAGCAGTGTCCGGGCTTTAAACTATGGCTACACCTTC. The encoded protein is CASSVRALNYGYTF.

The chain employs TRBV27 and TRBJ2-7; 12 positions agree with TRBD2. In germline, CDR1 is MNHEY, CDR2 SMNVEV (reference sequence). V shed 5 bases and J 4 bases; nucleotides not matched to a gene: 9. CDR3 size: 16 residues. CDR3: CASSASSGRVLYEQYF. The CDR3 nucleotides are TGTGCCAGCAGTGCCTCTAGCGGGAGGGTACTGTACGAGCAGTACTTC.

The V and J genes are TRBV28 and TRBJ1-2; D perhaps matches TRBD1 (5 bases). V was trimmed by 6 bases and J by 4 bases, leaving 9 bases between them. The germline gives CDR1 MDHEN, CDR2 SYDVKM. CDR3 length: 12 residues. The CDR3, as DNA: TGTGCCAGCAGGGCCGGGGGCTATGGCTACACCTTC. Protein: CASRAGGYGYTF.

The chain joins TRBV7-7 to TRBJ2-1; tentatively, D is TRBD1 (5 bases). The CDR3 contains 15 residues. The germline V gene encodes CDR1 SSHAT and CDR2 FNYEAQ (reference sequence). The CDR3 DNA sequence: TGTGCTACCAGGGCCCTTGGCGGCTCCTACAATGAGCAGTTCTTC. This encodes CATRALGGSYNEQFF.

The rearrangement joins TRBV3-1 (or the pseudogene TRBV3-2) to TRBJ2-5; possibly TRBD2 for D (6 bases). Germline assignment: CDR1 LGHDT and CDR2 YNNKEL (reference sequence). V was trimmed by 4 bases and J by 3 bases, leaving 9 bases between them. The CDR3 extends over 13 amino acids. The CDR3 region is CASSPGGEETQYF. CDR3 coding DNA: TGTGCCAGCAGCCCGGGCGGGGAAGAGACCCAGTACTTC.

This clone appeared a few times. This sequence joins TRBV2 and TRBJ2-1; D not resolved. This CDR3 is built from 15 residues. V lost 1 base and J lost 3, with 10 bases in between. Germline V lookup: CDR1 SNHLY, CDR2 FYNNEI. The CDR3 loop is CASSEGAESYNEQFF. The CDR3 DNA sequence: TGTGCCAGCAGTGAAGGGGCAGAAAGCTACAATGAGCAGTTCTTC.

The chain couples TRBV27 to TRBJ2-7; 8 nucleotides match TRBD1. The germline V gene has CDR1 MNHEY and CDR2 SMNVEV (reference sequence). The CDR3 contains 14 residues. V dropped 6 bases and J dropped 3; count of bases not matched to a gene: 7. CDR3 bases: TGTGCCAGCAGACCGACAGGGGATATCTACGAGCAGTACTTC. Protein sequence: CASRPTGDIYEQYF.

The gene calls are TRBV12-5 and TRBJ1-5; D possibly corresponds to TRBD1 (6 bases). V was pared by 5 bases and J by 3 bases, with 8 bases between. This CDR3 has 13 residues. Germline CDR1 reads LGHNT; CDR2 reads FRNRAP. CDR3 bases: TGTGCTAGTGGTCAGGGGCACAATCAGCCCCAGCATTTT. Translated, it gives CASGQGHNQPQHF.

This clone was picked up a small number of times. This chain links TRBV7-9 with TRBJ2-1, with D perhaps matching TRBD1 or TRBD2 (5 bases each). The CDR3 extends over 14 amino acids. V was pared by 5 bases and J by 3 bases, with 11 bases between. Germline lookup yields CDR1 SEHNR and CDR2 FQNEAQ (reference sequence). The DNA for the CDR3 is TGTGCCAGCAGCCGGGACCGAAACTACAATGAGCAGTTCTTC. The encoded protein is CASSRDRNYNEQFF.

The V and J genes are TRBV10-3 and TRBJ2-1; D unresolved. Trimming shortened V by 4 bases and J by 7 bases, and 11 bases separated the two germline ends. CDR1 and CDR2 from the germline V gene are ENHRY and SYGVKD. This CDR3 region has 13 residues. The CDR3 sequence: CAISASEKNEQFF. CDR3 DNA: TGTGCCATCAGTGCGAGCGAAAAAAATGAGCAGTTCTTC.

This clone was seen more than once but under ten times. The chain is built from TRBV6-4 and TRBJ1-6; tentative D call: TRBD1 (6 bases). The CDR3 is 14 amino acids. Trimming stripped 6 bases from V and 7 bases from J, with 13 bases between. Germline assignment: CDR1 MRHNA and CDR2 SNTAGT. Here the CDR3 reads CASSGQPRNSPLHF. CDR3 DNA sequence: TGTGCCAGCAGCGGACAGCCACGCAATTCACCCCTCCACTTT.

This chain joins TRBV9 and TRBJ2-5; 7 bases line up with TRBD1. After removal of 4 bases from V and 3 bases from J, the junction contained 9 bases not matched to a gene. The CDR3 extends over 15 amino acids. Germline V CDR1 and CDR2: SGDLS, YYNGEE. Written as DNA, the CDR3 is TGTGCCAGCAGCTCCCAACCCGGGACAGAAGAGACCCAGTACTTC. Translated, it gives CASSSQPGTEETQYF.

The chain couples TRBV12-3 or TRBV12-4 to TRBJ2-1; D remains ambiguous. This CDR3 region has 13 residues. The V gene lost 3 bases and the J gene lost 8 bases, with 11 bases spanning the gap. The CDR3 DNA is TGTGCCAGCAGTTTCTTGGGTAAGGATGAGCAGTTCTTC. Its protein is CASSFLGKDEQFF.

The rearrangement uses TRBV7-3 and TRBJ2-3; 15 bases are a match to TRBD2. The V gene's germline CDR1 is SGHTA and CDR2 FQGTGA. This CDR3 has 16 residues. Germline trimming cut 5 bases from V and 4 bases from J; bases unmatched to any gene: 4. The DNA of the CDR3 is TGTGCCAGCAGCAAGGGACTAGCGGGAGGAGCAGATACGCAGTATTTT. It codes for CASSKGLAGGADTQYF. Full variable domain (remainder filled in from reference TRBV7-3 and TRBJ2-3): GAGVSQTPSNKVTEKGKYVELRCDPISGHTALYWYRQSLGQGPEFLIYFQGTGAADDSGLPNDRFFAVRPEGSVSTLKIQRTERGDSAVYLCASSKGLAGGADTQYFGPGTRLTVL.

The rearrangement joins TRBV5-5 to TRBJ1-4, with D perhaps matching TRBD1 (6 bases). The length of the CDR3 is 14 residues. The V gene lost 1 base and the J gene lost 16 bases, with 20 bases spanning the gap. Germline lookup yields CDR1 SGHKS and CDR2 YYEKEE (reference sequence). The CDR3 DNA is TGTGCCAGCAGCTTGATGGGGGGGCATGGAGTAAGGTTTTTT. Translation gives CASSLMGGHGVRFF.

This clone was recorded once. The chain is built from TRBV6-6 and TRBJ2-1, with TRBD1 matching over 9 bases. The CDR3 is 14 amino acids. Looked up from germline, CDR1 is MNHNY and CDR2 is SVGAGI (reference sequence). Trimming at V came to 5 bases and at J to 4 bases, leaving 3 bases not matched to a gene. The CDR3 DNA reads as TGTGCCAGCAGTCGTGGACAGGGGTACAATGAGCAGTTCTTC. This codes for CASSRGQGYNEQFF.

The chain combines TRBV19 with TRBJ1-4; 8 nucleotides match TRBD1. With 5 bases clipped from V and 5 bases from J, the junction kept 10 bases outside the gene matches. Germline values: CDR1 LNHDA, CDR2 SQIVND (reference sequence). The CDR3 loop spans 16 amino acids. The CDR3 reads CASSDPGQGGNEKLFF. The CDR3 region has the DNA TGTGCCAGTAGTGATCCAGGACAGGGAGGGAATGAAAAACTGTTTTTT.

The chain's CDR3 is CASSPTGGYETQYF. The CDR3 bases are TGTGCCAGCAGCCCAACGGGGGGTTACGAGACCCAGTACTTC. The V call is TRBV7-3, the J call TRBJ2-5; 7 nucleotides match TRBD2. Germline CDR1 SGHTA, CDR2 FQGTGA. V was pared by 5 bases and J by 5 bases, with 8 bases of the junction left unmatched. The CDR3 totals 14 residues.

The chain combines TRBV5-4 with TRBJ1-1; 9 nucleotides agree with TRBD1. The germline V gene encodes CDR1 SGHNT and CDR2 YYREEE (reference sequence). The V segment lost 4 bases and the J segment 5 bases; nucleotides outside the gene matches: 6. The CDR3 has 14 amino acids. The DNA of the CDR3 is TGTGCCAGCAGCACGACAGGGGGGGAAACTGAAGCTTTCTTT. It specifies CASSTTGGETEAFF.